This passage covers 14 T cell receptor beta chains from one sample sequenced in a study of shared T cell receptors in the human thymus. Sequencing was performed with immunoSEQ multiplex PCR; in TCRdb, only in-frame clones are kept and a portion is missing. This sample yields hundreds of thousands of clones, of which 85% to 90% are seen a single time; about 0.01% belongs to the top ten. The sample also formed part of further work on human thymus T cells.

Sequencing was performed on thymocytes. Receptors originate from a boy under two years old with a congenital heart defect.

The chain uses TRBV4-2 and TRBJ2-1; 7 bases line up with TRBD1. The CDR3 has 18 amino acids. Germline V CDR1 and CDR2: LGHNA, YNFKEQ. V gave up 0 bases and J gave up 0 bases; unmatched junction bases: 8. The CDR3 DNA sequence: TGTGCCAGCAGCCAAGAGACCATAGGGGGCAACTCCTACAATGAGCAGTTCTTC. It encodes CASSQETIGGNSYNEQFF.

The chain links TRBV10-3 to TRBJ2-5; 9 positions agree with TRBD2. The CDR3 totals 15 residues. Trimming at V came to 8 bases and at J to 4 bases, leaving 11 bases not matched to a gene. Germline assignment: CDR1 ENHRY and CDR2 SYGVKD. The CDR3 coding sequence is TGTGCCATCGCGCGGTTAGCGGGAGTCCCAGAGACCCAGTACTTC. Its translation is CAIARLAGVPETQYF.

The genes are TRBV29-1 and TRBJ2-7; no definite D call. V shed 6 bases and J shed 0 bases, with 12 bases lying between them. Germline V gene lookup returns CDR1 SQVTM and CDR2 ANQGSEA. This CDR3 is 13 amino acids long. CDR3 residues: CSVILARSYEQYF. The DNA for the CDR3 is TGCAGCGTCATCTTGGCCCGCTCCTACGAGCAGTACTTC.

This chain joins TRBV6-4 and TRBJ2-7, with a tentative D call TRBD2 (6 bases). V was pared by 1 base and J by 2 bases, with 15 bases between. This CDR3 comprises 16 residues. Germline CDR1 reads MRHNA; CDR2 reads SNTAGT. The CDR3 protein is CASSDWGGLEPYEQYF. DNA of the CDR3: TGTGCCAGCAGTGACTGGGGAGGTTTAGAGCCCTACGAGCAGTACTTC.

The V gene is TRBV11-2, the J gene TRBJ2-5; the D gene is possibly TRBD2 (6 bases). The CDR3 totals 19 residues. The V gene's germline CDR1 is SGHAT and CDR2 FQNNGV. Trimming cost V 8 bases and J 4 bases, with 32 bases left between them. The CDR3 DNA reads as TGTGCCAGCCGTAATTCCCTCAGTCCCAGGCGGGATGAGGGAGAGACCCAGTACTTC. Its protein product is CASRNSLSPRRDEGETQYF.

V gene TRBV5-6 combines with J gene TRBJ2-7, with TRBD2 matching over 8 bases. Germline loops: CDR1 SGHDT, CDR2 YYEEEE. V shed 3 bases and J 7 bases; nucleotides not matched to a gene: 9. The length of the CDR3 is 14 residues. The CDR3 spells CASSWRAGVFEQYF. CDR3 bases: TGTGCCAGCAGCTGGCGAGCGGGAGTGTTTGAGCAGTACTTC. The variable domain in full, completed from reference TRBV5-6 and TRBJ2-7, reads DAGVTQSPTHLIKTRGQQVTLRCSPKSGHDTVSWYQQALGQGPQFIFQYYEEEERQRGNFPDRFSGHQFPNYSSELNVNALLLGDSALYLCASSWRAGVFEQYFGPGTRLTVT.

The V gene is TRBV19, the J gene TRBJ2-7; 7 bases align to TRBD1. The J segment lost 5 bases and the V segment lost 3 bases, leaving 7 bases of the junction unmatched. The CDR3 has 14 residues. CDR1 is LNHDA and CDR2 is SQIVND in the germline V gene (reference sequence). In nucleotides, the CDR3 is TGTGCCAGTAGTATGGCGACAGGGTCCCACGAGCAGTACTTC. It specifies CASSMATGSHEQYF.

The J gene is TRBJ2-7, the V gene TRBV29-1; D might be TRBD1 (5 bases). Looked up from germline, CDR1 is SQVTM and CDR2 is ANQGSEA. The V and J ends lost 7 bases and 2 bases respectively, with 12 bases between them. The CDR3 length is 12 residues. The CDR3 DNA reads as TGCAGCGCCAGGGCGGCTCCCTACGAGCAGTACTTC. This sequence encodes CSARAAPYEQYF.

The genes are TRBV29-1 and TRBJ2-1, with unresolved D. V was pared by 6 bases and J by 5 bases, with 11 bases between. The V gene's germline CDR1 is SQVTM and CDR2 ANQGSEA. The CDR3 extends over 12 amino acids. The CDR3 loop is CSVNSYDNEQFF. In nucleotides, the CDR3 is TGCAGCGTGAATAGTTATGACAATGAGCAGTTCTTC.

This rearrangement joins TRBV28 to TRBJ1-2; the D is unclear. The CDR3 spans 14 residues. In germline, CDR1 is MDHEN, CDR2 SYDVKM. V gave up 7 bases and J gave up 6 bases, with 18 bases separating them. The CDR3 DNA is TGTGCCAGCACACACAACAGACCCTCGGATGGCTACACCTTC. Residues: CASTHNRPSDGYTF.

V and J are TRBV28 and TRBJ2-5, with D possibly matching TRBD2 (6 bases). The germline V gene has CDR1 MDHEN and CDR2 SYDVKM. The CDR3 has 14 residues. Trimming took 6 bases from V and 2 from J, leaving 13 bases between them. The CDR3 reads CASRVSGDQETQYF. The CDR3 nucleotides read TGTGCCAGCAGGGTTAGCGGAGATCAAGAGACCCAGTACTTC.

In this sample, this clone turned up once. The chain recombines TRBV10-3 with TRBJ1-2; TRBD1 matches 8 bases. V trimming: 7 bases; J trimming: 3 bases; junction bases outside the gene matches: 13. The CDR3 length is 16 residues. Germline loops: CDR1 ENHRY, CDR2 SYGVKD. The CDR3 region is CAITTNFPTGDYGYTF. In DNA, the CDR3 is TGTGCCATCACAACTAATTTCCCGACAGGGGACTATGGCTACACCTTC.

J is TRBJ2-1 and V is TRBV6-1; no clear D. Germline CDR1 MNHNS, CDR2 SASEGT. Trimming stripped 5 bases from V and 5 bases from J, with 7 bases between. The CDR3 is 12 residues long. The DNA of the CDR3 is TGTGCCAGCAGTAGACTTAACAATGAGCAGTTCTTC. Encoded protein: CASSRLNNEQFF.

The rearrangement uses TRBV29-1 and TRBJ1-1; unclear D gene. Germline CDR1 is SQVTM and CDR2 is ANQGSEA. Trimming shortened V by 4 bases and J by 2 bases, and 17 bases separated the two germline ends. The CDR3 totals 15 residues. CDR3 residues: CSVGGRYGGNTEAFF. CDR3 nucleotides: TGCAGCGTTGGTGGCCGGTATGGCGGAAACACTGAAGCTTTCTTT.